These 15 T cell receptor beta chains share one sample of origin, sequenced in a study of OX40 agonist ivuxolimab in advanced cancers. Assay: immunoSEQ multiplex PCR; the TCRdb copy retains only in-frame clones and omits some. The data hold 14,000 or so clones, with 77% observed a single time. The sequencing used CD4+ or CD8+ T cells sorted from blood, collected in a trial of the OX40 agonist ivuxolimab. These receptors came from an adult with an advanced solid tumor such as melanoma, head and neck, liver or kidney cancer.

The CDR3 nucleotides read TGTGCCAGTAGTATAACAGGGTCGTTCAATCAGCCCCAGCATTTT. Its protein product is CASSITGSFNQPQHF. The chain uses TRBV19 and TRBJ1-5, with a possible D match to TRBD1 (6 bases). Between the trimmed V and J ends, which lost 2 bases and 3 bases, there was a span of 11 bases. Per the germline V gene, CDR1 is LNHDA and CDR2 is SQIVND (reference sequence). The CDR3 has 15 amino acids.

This chain uses TRBV28 with TRBJ2-4, with a possible D match to TRBD1 (5 bases). The CDR3 is 16 amino acids. Trimming stripped 5 bases from V and 0 bases from J, with 14 bases between. CDR1 is MDHEN, CDR2 SYDVKM, per germline. The CDR3 region is CASSPTDTVAKNIQYF. The CDR3, as DNA: TGTGCCAGCAGTCCTACGGACACAGTAGCCAAAAACATTCAGTACTTC.

The rearrangement uses TRBV5-1 and TRBJ2-1; D call uncertain. The CDR3 consists of 13 residues. Germline V gives CDR1 SGHRS, CDR2 YFSETQ. Deletions cut 9 bases from V and 2 bases from J, with 12 bases between. CDR3 protein: CAIRTPPYNEQFF. The CDR3 DNA is TGCGCCATAAGGACGCCACCCTACAATGAGCAGTTCTTC. Supplemented by reference TRBV5-1 and TRBJ2-1, the full variable domain reads KAGVTQTPRYLIKTRGQQVTLSCSPISGHRSVSWYQQTPGQGLQFLFEYFSETQRNKGNFPGRFSGRQFSNSRSEMNVSTLELGDSALYLCAIRTPPYNEQFFGPGTRLTVL.

V is TRBV18 and J is TRBJ1-4; 10 bases match TRBD1. CDR1 is KGHSH, CDR2 LQKENI, per germline. The CDR3 is 16 residues long. Germline trimming cut 3 bases from V and 8 bases from J; bases unmatched to any gene: 9. The CDR3 loop reads CASSPETGTGAEKLFF. The CDR3 region has the DNA TGTGCCAGCTCACCGGAAACCGGGACAGGGGCCGAAAAACTGTTTTTT.

The J gene is TRBJ2-7, the V gene TRBV27; 7 positions agree with TRBD1. The V and J ends lost 7 bases and 2 bases, in that order; junction bases with no gene match: 5. Germline CDR1 reads MNHEY; CDR2 reads SMNVEV (reference sequence). CDR3 length: 13 residues. This CDR3 reads CASNDRATYEQYF. The CDR3 bases are TGTGCCAGCAACGACAGGGCAACCTACGAGCAGTACTTC.

The genes are TRBV10-2 and TRBJ2-3; TRBD2 agrees at 11 bases. The CDR3 covers 15 residues. V was pared by 4 bases and J by 2 bases, with 2 bases of the junction left unmatched. Germline-derived CDR1 and CDR2 are WSHSY and SAAADI. The CDR3 nucleotides read TGCGCCAGCAGTGGACTAGCGGGGATCACAGATACGCAGTATTTT. Translation gives CASSGLAGITDTQYF.

This sequence joins TRBV27 and TRBJ2-1, with D unresolved. Germline CDR1 and CDR2: MNHEY and SMNVEV (reference sequence). Trimming removed 5 bases from V and 8 bases from J, with 10 bases in between. There are 12 residues in the CDR3. CDR3 DNA: TGTGCCAGCAGTACACCCTGGGATGAGCAGTTCTTC. This gives the protein CASSTPWDEQFF.

This chain uses TRBV7-3 with TRBJ2-2; D not certain. Germline V CDR1 and CDR2: SGHTA, FQGTGA. The CDR3 runs to 13 residues. The V and J ends lost 5 bases and 6 bases respectively, with 10 bases between them. The CDR3 DNA reads as TGTGCCAGCAGCCTAGATGAGTCCGGGGAGCTGTTTTTT. Translation: CASSLDESGELFF.

The V gene is TRBV27, the J gene TRBJ2-4, with 8 bases fitting TRBD2. This CDR3 region has 12 residues. V lost 6 bases to trimming and J lost 9 bases; unmatched junction nucleotides: 4. CDR1 and CDR2 from the germline V gene are MNHEY and SMNVEV (reference sequence). CDR3 in DNA: TGTGCCAGCAGCCCACGGGGGGGCATTCAGTACTTC. Its translation is CASSPRGGIQYF.

The chain is built from TRBV5-4 and TRBJ2-1; 9 bases are shared with TRBD2. Trimming took 4 bases from V and 4 from J; bases not matched to a gene: 6. The CDR3 is made up of 15 amino acids. Germline CDR1 is SGHNT and CDR2 is YYREEE (reference sequence). The CDR3 DNA sequence: TGTGCCAGCAGCCTAAGACTAGCGGAGTACAATGAGCAGTTCTTC. Residues: CASSLRLAEYNEQFF.

This clone is medium-sized (0.01 to 0.1%) in the sample. This sequence joins TRBV9 and TRBJ1-1; D gene uncertain. Germline values: CDR1 SGDLS, CDR2 YYNGEE. CDR3 size: 14 residues. Trimming removed 4 bases at V and 3 bases at J, with 13 bases between. The CDR3 loop reads CASSRYPADTEAFF. CDR3 in DNA: TGTGCCAGCAGCCGTTACCCGGCGGACACTGAAGCTTTCTTT.

This clone was seen once. The chain links TRBV27 to TRBJ2-5, with D possibly matching TRBD2 (6 bases). Germline values: CDR1 MNHEY, CDR2 SMNVEV (reference sequence). V was cut by 4 bases and J by 5 bases, with 11 bases left in between. The CDR3 contains 13 residues. CDR3 in amino acids: CASSSSGGETQYF. The CDR3 bases are TGTGCCAGCAGTTCCTCCGGGGGTGAGACCCAGTACTTC.

V gene TRBV4-2 combines with J gene TRBJ1-2; possible D gene TRBD1, 6 bases. CDR1 and CDR2 (germline): LGHNA, YNFKEQ. CDR3 size: 16 residues. V gave up 1 base and J gave up 4 bases, with 16 bases separating them. The CDR3 loop is CASSQAGQPLGYGYTF. CDR3 DNA sequence: TGTGCCAGCAGCCAAGCTGGACAGCCTCTAGGCTATGGCTACACCTTC.

In its sample, this clone was seen a few times. This sequence joins TRBV30 and TRBJ1-2; D is perhaps TRBD1 (6 bases). V was cut by 5 bases and J by 0 bases, with 19 bases left in between. The germline V gene encodes CDR1 GTSNPN and CDR2 SVGIG (reference sequence). The CDR3 runs 16 residues. CDR3: CAWATGAELSNYGYTF. The CDR3 bases are TGTGCCTGGGCAACGGGGGCAGAGCTATCTAACTATGGCTACACCTTC.

This chain connects TRBV15 to TRBJ2-5; D may correspond to TRBD1 or TRBD2 (5 bases each). This CDR3 is built from 16 residues. V dropped 0 bases and J dropped 5 bases, with 16 bases sitting between them. Germline CDR1 and CDR2: LNHNV and YYDKDF (reference sequence). The CDR3 DNA follows: TGTGCCACCAGCAGAGATAGAGGGACGAATGGGGAGACCCAGTACTTC. It encodes CATSRDRGTNGETQYF.